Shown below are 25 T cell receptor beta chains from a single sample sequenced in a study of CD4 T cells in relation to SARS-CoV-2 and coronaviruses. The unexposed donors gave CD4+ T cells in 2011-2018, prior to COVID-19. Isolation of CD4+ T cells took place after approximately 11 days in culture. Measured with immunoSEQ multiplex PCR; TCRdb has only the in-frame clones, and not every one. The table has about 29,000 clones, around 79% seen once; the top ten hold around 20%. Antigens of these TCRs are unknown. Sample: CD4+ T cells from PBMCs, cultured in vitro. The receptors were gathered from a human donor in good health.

CDR3 residues: CASSSRLAGGTDTQYF. The CDR3 DNA sequence: TGTGCCAGCAGCTCCAGACTAGCGGGTGGGACAGATACGCAGTATTTT. V is TRBV7-2 and J is TRBJ2-3; 10 bases line up with TRBD2. This CDR3 contains 16 residues. V trimming: 4 bases; J trimming: 3 bases; junction bases outside the gene matches: 7. Germline lookup yields CDR1 SGHTA and CDR2 FQGNSA.

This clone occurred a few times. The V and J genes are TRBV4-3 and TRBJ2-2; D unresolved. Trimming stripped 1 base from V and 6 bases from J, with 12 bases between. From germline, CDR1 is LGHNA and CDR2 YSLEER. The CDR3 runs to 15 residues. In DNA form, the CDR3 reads TGCGCCAGCAGCCAAGGGTGGGGAATCTCCGGGGAGCTGTTTTTT. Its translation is CASSQGWGISGELFF.

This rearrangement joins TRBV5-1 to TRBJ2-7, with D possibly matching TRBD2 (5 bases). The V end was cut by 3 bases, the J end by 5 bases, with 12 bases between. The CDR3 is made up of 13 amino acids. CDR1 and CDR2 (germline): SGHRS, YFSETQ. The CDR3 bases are TGCGCCAGCAGCTCACCCTCACTAGACGAGCAGTACTTC. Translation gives CASSSPSLDEQYF. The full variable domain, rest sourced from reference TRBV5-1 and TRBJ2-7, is KAGVTQTPRYLIKTRGQQVTLSCSPISGHRSVSWYQQTPGQGLQFLFEYFSETQRNKGNFPGRFSGRQFSNSRSEMNVSTLELGDSALYLCASSSPSLDEQYFGPGTRLTVT.

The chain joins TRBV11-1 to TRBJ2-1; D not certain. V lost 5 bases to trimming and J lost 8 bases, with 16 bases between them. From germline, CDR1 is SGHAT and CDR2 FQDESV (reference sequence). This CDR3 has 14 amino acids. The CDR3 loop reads CASSVMLQRDEQFF. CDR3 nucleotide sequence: TGTGCCAGCAGCGTCATGCTACAACGCGATGAGCAGTTCTTC. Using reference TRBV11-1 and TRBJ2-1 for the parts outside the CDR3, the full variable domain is EAEVAQSPRYKITEKSQAVAFWCDPISGHATLYWYRQILGQGPELLVQFQDESVVDDSQLPKDRFSAERLKGVDSTLKIQPAELGDSAMYLCASSVMLQRDEQFFGPGTRLTVL.

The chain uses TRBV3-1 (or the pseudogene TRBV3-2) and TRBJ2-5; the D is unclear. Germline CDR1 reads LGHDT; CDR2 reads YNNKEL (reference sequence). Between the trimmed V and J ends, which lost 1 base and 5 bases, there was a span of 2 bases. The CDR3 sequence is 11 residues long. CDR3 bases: TGTGCCAGCAGCCAAGGGGAGACCCAGTACTTC. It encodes CASSQGETQYF.

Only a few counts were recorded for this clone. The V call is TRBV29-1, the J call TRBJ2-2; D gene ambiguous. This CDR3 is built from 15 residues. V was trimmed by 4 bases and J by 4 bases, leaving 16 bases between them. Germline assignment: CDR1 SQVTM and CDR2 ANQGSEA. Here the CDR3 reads CSVAVRSLGTGELFF. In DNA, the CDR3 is TGCAGCGTTGCGGTGAGAAGCCTTGGCACCGGGGAGCTGTTTTTT.

The CDR3 DNA follows: TGTGCCAGCCAAACAGGGACCGCGGGATACAATGAGCAGTTCTTC. This sequence encodes CASQTGTAGYNEQFF. The genes are TRBV6-5 and TRBJ2-1; D may correspond to TRBD1 or TRBD2 (6 bases each). The V gene's germline CDR1 is MNHEY and CDR2 SVGAGI. With 8 bases removed from V and 4 bases from J, the gap between germline ends came to 18 bases. The CDR3 runs 15 residues.

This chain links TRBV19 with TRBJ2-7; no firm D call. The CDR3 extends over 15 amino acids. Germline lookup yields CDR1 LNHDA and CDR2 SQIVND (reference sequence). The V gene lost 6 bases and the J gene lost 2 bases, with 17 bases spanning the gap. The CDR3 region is CASSVLGLGTYEQYF. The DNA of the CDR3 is TGTGCCAGTAGCGTATTGGGGTTGGGTACCTACGAGCAGTACTTC.

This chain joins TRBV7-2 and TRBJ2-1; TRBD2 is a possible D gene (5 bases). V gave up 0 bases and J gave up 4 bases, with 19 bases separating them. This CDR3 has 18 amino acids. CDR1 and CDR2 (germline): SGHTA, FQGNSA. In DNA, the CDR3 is TGTGCCAGCAGCTTAGCGCTAAATCTGGCAGGAGGATACAATGAGCAGTTCTTC. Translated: CASSLALNLAGGYNEQFF.

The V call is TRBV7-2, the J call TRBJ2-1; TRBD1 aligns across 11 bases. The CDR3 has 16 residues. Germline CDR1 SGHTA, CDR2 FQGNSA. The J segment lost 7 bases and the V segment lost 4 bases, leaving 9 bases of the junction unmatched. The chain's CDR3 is CASSSTGQGGRNEQFF. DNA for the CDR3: TGTGCCAGCAGCTCTACGGGACAGGGGGGTCGGAATGAGCAGTTCTTC.

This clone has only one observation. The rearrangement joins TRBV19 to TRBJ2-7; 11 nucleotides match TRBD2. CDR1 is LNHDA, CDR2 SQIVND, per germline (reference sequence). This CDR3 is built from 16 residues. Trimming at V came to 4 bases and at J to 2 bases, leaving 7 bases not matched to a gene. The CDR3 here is CASSTGGTSGTYEQYF. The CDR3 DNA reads TGTGCCAGTAGTACAGGCGGGACTAGCGGCACCTACGAGCAGTACTTC.

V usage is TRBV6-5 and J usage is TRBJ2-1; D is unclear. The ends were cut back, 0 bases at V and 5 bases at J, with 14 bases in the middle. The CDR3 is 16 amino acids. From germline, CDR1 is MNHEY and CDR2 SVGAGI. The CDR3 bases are TGTGCCAGCAGTTACTCGGGCCCCAGAGCCCACAATGAGCAGTTCTTC. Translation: CASSYSGPRAHNEQFF.

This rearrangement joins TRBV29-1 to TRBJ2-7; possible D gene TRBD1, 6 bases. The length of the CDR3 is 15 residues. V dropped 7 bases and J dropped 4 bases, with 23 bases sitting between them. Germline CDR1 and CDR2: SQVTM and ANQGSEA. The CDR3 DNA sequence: TGCAGCGCCCAGGGGCTCAGGGGTCTGAGTTACGAGCAGTACTTC. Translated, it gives CSAQGLRGLSYEQYF.

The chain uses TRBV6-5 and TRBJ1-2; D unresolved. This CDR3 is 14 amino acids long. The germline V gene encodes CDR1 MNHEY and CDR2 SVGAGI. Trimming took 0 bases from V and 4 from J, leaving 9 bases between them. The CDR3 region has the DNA TGTGCCAGCAGTTACTCGGGCGGATCCTATGGCTACACCTTC. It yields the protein CASSYSGGSYGYTF.

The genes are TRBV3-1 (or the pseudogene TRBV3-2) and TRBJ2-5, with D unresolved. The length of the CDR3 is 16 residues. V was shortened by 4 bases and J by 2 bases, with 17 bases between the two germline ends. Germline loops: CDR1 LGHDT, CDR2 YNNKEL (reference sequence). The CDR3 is CASSLRPPPPQETQYF. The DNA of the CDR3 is TGTGCCAGCAGCCTCCGCCCCCCCCCACCTCAAGAGACCCAGTACTTC.

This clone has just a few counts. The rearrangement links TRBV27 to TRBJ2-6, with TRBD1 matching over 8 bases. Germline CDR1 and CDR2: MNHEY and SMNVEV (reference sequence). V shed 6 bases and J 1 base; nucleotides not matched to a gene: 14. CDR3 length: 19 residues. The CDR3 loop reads CASRDRTGTLSSGANVLTF. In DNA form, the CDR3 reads TGTGCCAGCAGAGACCGGACAGGGACTCTTTCTTCTGGGGCCAACGTCCTGACTTTC. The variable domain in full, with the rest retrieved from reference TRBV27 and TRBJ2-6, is EAQVTQNPRYLITVTGKKLTVTCSQNMNHEYMSWYRQDPGLGLRQIYYSMNVEVTDKGDVPEGYKVSRKEKRNFPLILESPSPNQTSLYFCASRDRTGTLSSGANVLTFGAGSRLTVL.

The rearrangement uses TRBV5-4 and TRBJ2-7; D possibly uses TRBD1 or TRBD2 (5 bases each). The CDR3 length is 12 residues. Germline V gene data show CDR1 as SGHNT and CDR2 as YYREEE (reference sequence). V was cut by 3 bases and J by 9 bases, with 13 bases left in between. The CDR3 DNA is TGTGCCAGCAGCTGGGACCAGGGCGGGCAGTACTTC. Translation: CASSWDQGGQYF.

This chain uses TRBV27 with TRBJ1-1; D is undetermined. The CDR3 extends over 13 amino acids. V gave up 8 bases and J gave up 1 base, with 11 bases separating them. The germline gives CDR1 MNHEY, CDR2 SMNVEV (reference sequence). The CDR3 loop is CASRPWGNTEAFF. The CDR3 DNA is TGTGCCAGCCGCCCGTGGGGGAACACTGAAGCTTTCTTT.

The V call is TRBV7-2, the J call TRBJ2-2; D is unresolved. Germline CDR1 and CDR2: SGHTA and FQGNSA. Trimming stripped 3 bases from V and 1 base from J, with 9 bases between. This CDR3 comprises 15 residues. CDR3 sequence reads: CASSFGLRNTGELFF. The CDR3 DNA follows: TGTGCCAGCAGCTTCGGGCTAAGGAACACCGGGGAGCTGTTTTTT.

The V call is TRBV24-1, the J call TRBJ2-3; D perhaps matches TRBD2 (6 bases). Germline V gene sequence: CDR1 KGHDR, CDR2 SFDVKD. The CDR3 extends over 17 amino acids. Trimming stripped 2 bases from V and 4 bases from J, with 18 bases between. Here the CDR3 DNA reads TGTGCCACCAGTGATTCTGGGACGGGGTGGGGGGCAGATACGCAGTATTTT. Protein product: CATSDSGTGWGADTQYF.

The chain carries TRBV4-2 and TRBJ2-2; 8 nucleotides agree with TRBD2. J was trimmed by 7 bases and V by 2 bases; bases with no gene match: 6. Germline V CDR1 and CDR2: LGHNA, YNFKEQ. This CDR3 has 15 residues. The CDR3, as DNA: TGTGCCAGCAGCCAACTCGGCGGGGGGTACGGGGAGCTGTTTTTT. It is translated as CASSQLGGGYGELFF.

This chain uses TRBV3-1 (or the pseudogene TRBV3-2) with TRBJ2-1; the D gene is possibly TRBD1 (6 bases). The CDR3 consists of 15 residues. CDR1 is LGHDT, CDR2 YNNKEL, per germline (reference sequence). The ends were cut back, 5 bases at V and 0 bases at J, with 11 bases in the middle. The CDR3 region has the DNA TGTGCCAGCAGCAAACAGGGAAGCTCCTACAATGAGCAGTTCTTC. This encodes CASSKQGSSYNEQFF.

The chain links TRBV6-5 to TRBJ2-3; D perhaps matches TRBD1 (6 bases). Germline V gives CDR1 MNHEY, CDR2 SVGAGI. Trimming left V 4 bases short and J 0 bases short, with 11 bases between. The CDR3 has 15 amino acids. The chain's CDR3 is CASSLQGRSTDTQYF. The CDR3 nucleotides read TGTGCCAGCAGTTTACAGGGTAGGAGCACAGATACGCAGTATTTT.

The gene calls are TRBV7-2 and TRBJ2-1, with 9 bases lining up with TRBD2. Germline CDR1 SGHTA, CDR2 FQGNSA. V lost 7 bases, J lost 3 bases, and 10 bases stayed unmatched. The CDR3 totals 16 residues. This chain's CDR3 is CASTPLSGSDYNEQFF. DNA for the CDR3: TGTGCCAGCACTCCCCTTAGCGGGAGTGACTACAATGAGCAGTTCTTC.

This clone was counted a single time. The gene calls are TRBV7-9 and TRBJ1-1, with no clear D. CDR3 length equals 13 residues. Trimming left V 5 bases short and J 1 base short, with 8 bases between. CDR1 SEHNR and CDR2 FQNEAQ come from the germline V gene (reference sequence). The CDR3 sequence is CASSIDTNTEAFF. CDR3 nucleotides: TGTGCCAGCAGCATCGACACGAACACTGAAGCTTTCTTT.